Listed here is a single TCR beta chain. Its antigen is still unknown. No clone much larger than this one lies a single base away; base qualities are absent. Relative to germline, V is 1 base shorter and J is 7 bases shorter, with 14 bases between their ends. For CDR1 and CDR2, the germline V gene lists SGHRS and YFSETQ. Inclusive of the bounding cysteine and phenylalanine, the CDR3 is 15 residues long. The entry retains the CDR3 DNA only, 45 bases that are in frame from base 1. Whole blood was collected in K2EDTA tubes by collaborating institutions according to the institutions' own protocols. For TCRbeta analysis, collaborators shipped samples as frozen whole blood, isolated PBMCs, or DNA extracted from either of those sample types. These data originate in a study of blood T cell repertoires in COVID-19 (dated by TCRdb to about 2020). The study in broad terms: Samples covering the acute and convalescent phases of COVID-19 were provided by collaborators in the United States, Italy and Spain. The prospective study material was composed of cDNA or gDNA derived from T cells, B-cell-depleted T cells, or PBMCs. Subjects who had been exposed to COVID-19, were actively infected with it, or had recovered from it provided the deeply sampled blood TCRbeta repertoires that made up the dataset. The repertoires were made available in a free public database intended to serve as a resource for research on the immune response to SARS-CoV-2. Samples were obtained from the ongoing ImmuneRACE study (first 160 participants) and from roughly 1,300 subjects provided by 6 global collaborators. The sample metadata nearly always contained a de-identified subject ID, COVID-19 status, age in years and sex. HLA class I and class II types, where available, came from metadata supplied by the sample provider rather than from assay-based typing. General conclusions and limits of the study: Clinical and demographic metadata were provided uncurated, with the amount varying by source and participant.

TCRbeta CDR3 regions were amplified from genomic DNA by means of the immunoSEQ Assay, a bias-controlled multiplex PCR. Under the source paper's analysis protocol: Nucleated cell counts per sample were estimated from amplification of reference gene primers within the assay. To quantify the absolute abundance of each unique TCRbeta CDR3 rearrangement, sequence reads were collapsed and filtered. For each sample, productive Simpson clonality was calculated as the square root of Simpson's diversity index over productive rearrangements. The immuneACCESS repertoire file appears here via TCRdb, limited to in-frame rearrangements. These files lack a portion of the clones; in checked studies, under half of the deficit traces to unresolved V genes, and the cause of the others is not known. The DNA was the basis for D and trimming; V, J and clone size are from that table. Counted in this sample were tens of thousands of clones; around 82% of them appeared once. Clones ranked in the top ten supply 15% to 20% of the sample.

Here the chain combines TRBV5-1 and TRBJ2-2; the D gene is perhaps TRBD2, from 7 matching bases. The sample was peripheral blood. This TCR came from a man between 65 and 85 years old with active COVID-19. The CDR3 protein: CASSLTPGGGGELFF. The nucleotide sequence is TGCGCCAGCAGCTTGACGCCGGGGGGCGGCGGGGAGCTGTTTTTT.